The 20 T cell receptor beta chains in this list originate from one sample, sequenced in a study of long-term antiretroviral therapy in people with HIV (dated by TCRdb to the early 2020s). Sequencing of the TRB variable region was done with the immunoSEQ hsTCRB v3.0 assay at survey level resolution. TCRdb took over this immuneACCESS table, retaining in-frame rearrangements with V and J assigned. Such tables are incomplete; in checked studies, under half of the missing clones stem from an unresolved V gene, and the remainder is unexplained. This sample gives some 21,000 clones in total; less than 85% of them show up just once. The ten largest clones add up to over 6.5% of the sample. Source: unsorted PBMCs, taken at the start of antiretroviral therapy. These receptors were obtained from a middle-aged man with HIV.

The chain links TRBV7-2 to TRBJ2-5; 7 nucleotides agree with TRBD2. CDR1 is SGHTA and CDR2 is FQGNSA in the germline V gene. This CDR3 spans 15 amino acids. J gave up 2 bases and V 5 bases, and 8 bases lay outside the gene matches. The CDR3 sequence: CASSPPTGGQETQYF. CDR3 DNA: TGTGCCAGCAGCCCTCCGACGGGAGGTCAAGAGACCCAGTACTTC.

CDR3 amino acids: CASSPFDRNILYEQYF. DNA of the CDR3: TGTGCCAGCTCACCTTTCGACCGAAATATTTTATACGAGCAGTACTTC. The chain joins TRBV18 to TRBJ2-7, with D unresolved. The CDR3 length is 16 residues. From germline, CDR1 is KGHSH and CDR2 LQKENI. With 3 bases removed from V and 4 bases from J, the gap between germline ends came to 19 bases.

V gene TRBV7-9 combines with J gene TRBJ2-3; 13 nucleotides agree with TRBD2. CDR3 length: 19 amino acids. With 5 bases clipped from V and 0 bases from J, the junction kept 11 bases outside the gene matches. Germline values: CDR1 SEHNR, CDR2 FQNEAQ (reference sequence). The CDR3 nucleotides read TGTGCCAGCAGCCGATACTTAGGGACTAGCGGGACTAGCACAGATACGCAGTATTTT. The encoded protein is CASSRYLGTSGTSTDTQYF.

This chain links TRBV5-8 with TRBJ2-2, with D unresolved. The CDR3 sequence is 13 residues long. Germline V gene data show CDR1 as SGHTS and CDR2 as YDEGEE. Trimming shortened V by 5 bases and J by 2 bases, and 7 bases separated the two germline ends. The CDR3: CASSKRNTGELFF. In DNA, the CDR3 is TGTGCCAGCAGTAAAAGAAACACCGGGGAGCTGTTTTTT.

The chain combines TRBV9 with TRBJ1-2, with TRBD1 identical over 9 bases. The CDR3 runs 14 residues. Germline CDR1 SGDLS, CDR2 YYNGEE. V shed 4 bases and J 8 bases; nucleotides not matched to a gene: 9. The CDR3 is CASSPGGTGRGYTF. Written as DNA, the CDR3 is TGTGCCAGCAGCCCCGGCGGGACAGGGAGGGGCTACACCTTC.

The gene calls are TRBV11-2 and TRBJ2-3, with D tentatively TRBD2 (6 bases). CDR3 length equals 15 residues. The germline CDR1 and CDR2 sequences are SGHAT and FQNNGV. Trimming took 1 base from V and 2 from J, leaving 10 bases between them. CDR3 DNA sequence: TGTGCCAGCAGCTTAGTAGGGAGGTCCACAGATACGCAGTATTTT. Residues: CASSLVGRSTDTQYF.

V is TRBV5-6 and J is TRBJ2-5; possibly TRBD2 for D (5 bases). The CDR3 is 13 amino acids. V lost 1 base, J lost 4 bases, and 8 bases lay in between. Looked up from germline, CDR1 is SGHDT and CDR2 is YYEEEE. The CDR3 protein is CASSLLGRETQYF. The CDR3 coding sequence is TGTGCCAGCAGCTTGCTGGGGAGAGAGACCCAGTACTTC. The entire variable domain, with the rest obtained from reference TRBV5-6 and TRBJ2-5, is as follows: DAGVTQSPTHLIKTRGQQVTLRCSPKSGHDTVSWYQQALGQGPQFIFQYYEEEERQRGNFPDRFSGHQFPNYSSELNVNALLLGDSALYLCASSLLGRETQYFGPGTRLLVL.

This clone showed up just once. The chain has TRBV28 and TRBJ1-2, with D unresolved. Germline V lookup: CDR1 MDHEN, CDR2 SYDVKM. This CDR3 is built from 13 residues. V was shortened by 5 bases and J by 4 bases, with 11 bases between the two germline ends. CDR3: CASSPRDTYGYTF. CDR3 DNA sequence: TGTGCCAGCAGTCCGAGAGACACCTATGGCTACACCTTC.

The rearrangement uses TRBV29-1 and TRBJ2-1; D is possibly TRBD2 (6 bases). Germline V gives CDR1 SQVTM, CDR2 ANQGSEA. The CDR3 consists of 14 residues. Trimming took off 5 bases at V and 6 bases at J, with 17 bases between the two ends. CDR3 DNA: TGCAGCGTTCCCCGTGCGGGCGGGGCCAATGAGCAGTTCTTC. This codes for CSVPRAGGANEQFF.

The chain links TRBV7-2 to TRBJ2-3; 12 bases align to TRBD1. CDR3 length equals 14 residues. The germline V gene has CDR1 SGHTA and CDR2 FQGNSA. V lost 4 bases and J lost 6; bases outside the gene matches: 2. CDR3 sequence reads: CASSSGQGADTQYF. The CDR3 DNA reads TGTGCCAGCAGCTCGGGACAGGGGGCGGATACGCAGTATTTT.

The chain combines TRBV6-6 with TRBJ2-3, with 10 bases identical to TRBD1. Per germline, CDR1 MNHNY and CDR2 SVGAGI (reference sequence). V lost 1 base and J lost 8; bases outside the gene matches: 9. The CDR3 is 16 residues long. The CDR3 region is CASSYYRDRGSGTQYF. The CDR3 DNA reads TGTGCCAGCAGTTACTACCGGGACAGGGGTTCAGGTACGCAGTATTTT.

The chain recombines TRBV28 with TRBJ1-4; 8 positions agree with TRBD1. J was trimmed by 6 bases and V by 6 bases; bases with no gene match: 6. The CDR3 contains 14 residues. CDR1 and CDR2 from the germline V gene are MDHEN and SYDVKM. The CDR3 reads CASRTTGDDEKLFF. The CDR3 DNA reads TGTGCCAGCAGGACGACAGGGGATGATGAAAAACTGTTTTTT. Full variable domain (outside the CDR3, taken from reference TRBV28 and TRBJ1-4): DVKVTQSSRYLVKRTGEKVFLECVQDMDHENMFWYRQDPGLGLRLIYFSYDVKMKEKGDIPEGYSVSREKKERFSLILESASTNQTSMYLCASRTTGDDEKLFFGSGTQLSVL.

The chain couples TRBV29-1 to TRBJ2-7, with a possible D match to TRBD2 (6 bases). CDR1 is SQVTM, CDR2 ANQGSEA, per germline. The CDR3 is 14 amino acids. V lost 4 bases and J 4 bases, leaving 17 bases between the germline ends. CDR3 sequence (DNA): TGCAGCGTTGCTCCGATGGGCGGGGTATACGAGCAGTACTTC. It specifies CSVAPMGGVYEQYF.

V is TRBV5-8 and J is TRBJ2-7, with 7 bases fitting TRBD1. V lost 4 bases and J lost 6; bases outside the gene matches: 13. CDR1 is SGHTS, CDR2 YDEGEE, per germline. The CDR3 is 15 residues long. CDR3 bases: TGTGCCAGCAGCCCGGGACAGTGGGCTCGACGCGAGCAGTACTTC. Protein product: CASSPGQWARREQYF. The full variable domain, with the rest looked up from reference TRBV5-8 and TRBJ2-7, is EAGVTQSPTHLIKTRGQQATLRCSPISGHTSVYWYQQALGLGLQFLLWYDEGEERNRGNFPPRFSGRQFPNYSSELNVNALELEDSALYLCASSPGQWARREQYFGPGTRLTVT.

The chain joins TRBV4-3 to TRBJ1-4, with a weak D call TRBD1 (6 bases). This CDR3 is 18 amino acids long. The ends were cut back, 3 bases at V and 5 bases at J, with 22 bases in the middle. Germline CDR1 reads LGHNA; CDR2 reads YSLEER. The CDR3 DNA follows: TGCGCCAGCAGCCACCCTTTAAACTCACAGGGCGAGAATGAAAAACTGTTTTTT. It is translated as CASSHPLNSQGENEKLFF.

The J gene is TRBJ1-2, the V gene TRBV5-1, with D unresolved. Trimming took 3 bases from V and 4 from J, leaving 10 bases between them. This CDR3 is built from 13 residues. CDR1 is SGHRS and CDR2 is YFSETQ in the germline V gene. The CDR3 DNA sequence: TGCGCCAGCAGCTCCGAGGGCCTCTATGGCTACACCTTC. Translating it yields CASSSEGLYGYTF.

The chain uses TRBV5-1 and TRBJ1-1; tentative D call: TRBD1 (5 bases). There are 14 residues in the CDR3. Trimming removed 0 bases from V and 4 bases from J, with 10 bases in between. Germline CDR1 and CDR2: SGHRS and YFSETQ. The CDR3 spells CASSLEAGLTEAFF. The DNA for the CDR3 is TGCGCCAGCAGCTTGGAGGCAGGGCTCACTGAAGCTTTCTTT.

CDR3 nucleotide sequence: TGTGCCAGCAGTCCTCGCGAGAACACTGAAGCTTTCTTT. Protein: CASSPRENTEAFF. The chain combines TRBV6-4 with TRBJ1-1; D call uncertain. This CDR3 is built from 13 residues. CDR1 MRHNA and CDR2 SNTAGT come from the germline V gene. The germline V and J ends were trimmed by 5 bases and 1 base, with 8 bases remaining between them.

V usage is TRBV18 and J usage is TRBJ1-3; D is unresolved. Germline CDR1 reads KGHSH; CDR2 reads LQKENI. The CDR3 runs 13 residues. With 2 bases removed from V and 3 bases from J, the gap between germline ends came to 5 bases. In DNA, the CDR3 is TGTGCCAGCTCACCAGCAGGTGGAAACACCATATATTTT. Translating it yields CASSPAGGNTIYF.

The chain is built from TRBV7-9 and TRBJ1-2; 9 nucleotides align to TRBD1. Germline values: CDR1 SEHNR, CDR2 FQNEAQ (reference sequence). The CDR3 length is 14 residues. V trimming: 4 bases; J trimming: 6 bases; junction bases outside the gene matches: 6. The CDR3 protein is CASSYTGGSNGYTF. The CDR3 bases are TGTGCCAGCAGCTATACAGGGGGCTCTAATGGCTACACCTTC.